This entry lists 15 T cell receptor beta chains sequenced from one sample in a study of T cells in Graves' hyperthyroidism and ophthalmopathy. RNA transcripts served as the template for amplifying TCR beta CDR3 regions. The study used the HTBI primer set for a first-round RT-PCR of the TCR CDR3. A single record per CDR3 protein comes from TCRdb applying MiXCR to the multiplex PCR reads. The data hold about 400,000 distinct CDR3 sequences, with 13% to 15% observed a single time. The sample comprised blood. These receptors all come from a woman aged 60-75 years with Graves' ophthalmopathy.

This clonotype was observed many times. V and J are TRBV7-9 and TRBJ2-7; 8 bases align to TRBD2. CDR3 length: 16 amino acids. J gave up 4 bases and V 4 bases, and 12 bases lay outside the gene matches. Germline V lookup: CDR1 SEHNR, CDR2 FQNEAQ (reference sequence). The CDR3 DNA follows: TGTGCCAGCAGCTCTCGTGTACTAGCGGAGCCTTACGAGCAGTACTTC. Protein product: CASSSRVLAEPYEQYF.

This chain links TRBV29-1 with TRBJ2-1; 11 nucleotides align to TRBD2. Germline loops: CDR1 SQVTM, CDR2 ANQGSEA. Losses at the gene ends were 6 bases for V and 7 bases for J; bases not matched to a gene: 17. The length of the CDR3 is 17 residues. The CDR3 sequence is CSVQRDSTSGSWNEQFF. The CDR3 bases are TGCAGCGTCCAGAGGGACAGTACTAGCGGGAGTTGGAATGAGCAGTTCTTC.

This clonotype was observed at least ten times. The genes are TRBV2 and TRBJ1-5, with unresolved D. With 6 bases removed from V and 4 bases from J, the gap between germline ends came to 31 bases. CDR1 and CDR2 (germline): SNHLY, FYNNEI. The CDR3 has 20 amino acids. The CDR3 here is CASSYPGRASESVGNQPQHF. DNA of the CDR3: TGTGCCAGCAGCTATCCCGGAAGGGCAAGTGAGTCGGTGGGGAATCAGCCCCAGCATTTT.

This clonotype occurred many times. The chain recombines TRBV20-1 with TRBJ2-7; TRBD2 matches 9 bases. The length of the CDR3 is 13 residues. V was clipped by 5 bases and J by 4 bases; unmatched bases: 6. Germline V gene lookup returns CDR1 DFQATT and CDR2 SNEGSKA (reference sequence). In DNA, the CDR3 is TGCAGTGCTCCTAGCGGGAATCTTTACGAGCAGTACTTC. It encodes CSAPSGNLYEQYF.

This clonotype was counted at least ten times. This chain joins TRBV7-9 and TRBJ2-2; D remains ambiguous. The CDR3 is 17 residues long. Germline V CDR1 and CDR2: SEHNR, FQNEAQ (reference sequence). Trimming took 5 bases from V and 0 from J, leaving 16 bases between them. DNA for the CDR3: TGTGCCAGCAGCCCAGCCGGAGCCGGCACGAACACCGGGGAGCTGTTTTTT. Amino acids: CASSPAGAGTNTGELFF.

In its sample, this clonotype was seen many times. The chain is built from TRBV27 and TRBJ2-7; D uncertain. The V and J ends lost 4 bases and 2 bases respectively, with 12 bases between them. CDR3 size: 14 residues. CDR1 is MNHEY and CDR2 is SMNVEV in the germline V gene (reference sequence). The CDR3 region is CASSSDDRPYEQYF. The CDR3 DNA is TGTGCCAGCAGTTCGGACGACCGCCCCTACGAGCAGTACTTC.

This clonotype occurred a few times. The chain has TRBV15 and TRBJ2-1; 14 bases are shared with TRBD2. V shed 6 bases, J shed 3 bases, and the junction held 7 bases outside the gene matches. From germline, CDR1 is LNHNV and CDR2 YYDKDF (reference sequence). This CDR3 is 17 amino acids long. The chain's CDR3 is CATREGLAGAIYNEQFF. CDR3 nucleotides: TGTGCCACCAGGGAGGGACTAGCGGGAGCGATCTACAATGAGCAGTTCTTC.

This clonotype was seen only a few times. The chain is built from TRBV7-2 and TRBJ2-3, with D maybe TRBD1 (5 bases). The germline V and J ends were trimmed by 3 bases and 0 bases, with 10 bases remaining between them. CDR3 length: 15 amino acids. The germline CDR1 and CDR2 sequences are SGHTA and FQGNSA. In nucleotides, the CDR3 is TGTGCCAGCAGCTTGACAGACCTTAGCACAGATACGCAGTATTTT. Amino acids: CASSLTDLSTDTQYF.

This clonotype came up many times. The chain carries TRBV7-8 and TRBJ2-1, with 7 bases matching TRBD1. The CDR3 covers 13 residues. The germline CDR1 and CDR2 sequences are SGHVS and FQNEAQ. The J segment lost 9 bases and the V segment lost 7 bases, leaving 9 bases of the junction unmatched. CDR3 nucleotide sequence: TGTGCCAGCATCGAGGACAGGTTGGCTGAGCAGTTCTTC. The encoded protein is CASIEDRLAEQFF.

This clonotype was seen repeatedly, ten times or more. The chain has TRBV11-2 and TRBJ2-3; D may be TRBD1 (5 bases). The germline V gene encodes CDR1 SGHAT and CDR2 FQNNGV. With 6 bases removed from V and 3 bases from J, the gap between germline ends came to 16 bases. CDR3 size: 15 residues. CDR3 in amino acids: CASSLVARATDTQYF. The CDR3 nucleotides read TGTGCCAGCAGTCTAGTGGCCAGGGCAACAGATACGCAGTATTTT.

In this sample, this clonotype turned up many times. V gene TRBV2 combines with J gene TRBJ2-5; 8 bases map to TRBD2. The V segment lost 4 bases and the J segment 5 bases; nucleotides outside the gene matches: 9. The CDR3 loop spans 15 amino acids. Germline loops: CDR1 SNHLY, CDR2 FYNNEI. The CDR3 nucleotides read TGTGCCAGCAGTGTTGAGCGGGAGCGCGGCGAGACCCAGTACTTC. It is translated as CASSVERERGETQYF.

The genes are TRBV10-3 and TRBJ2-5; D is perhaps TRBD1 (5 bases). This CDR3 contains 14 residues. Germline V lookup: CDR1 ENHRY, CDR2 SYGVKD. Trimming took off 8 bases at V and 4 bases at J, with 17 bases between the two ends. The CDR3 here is CAIGSPRVPETQYF. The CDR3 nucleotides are TGTGCCATCGGGTCCCCCAGGGTACCAGAGACCCAGTACTTC.

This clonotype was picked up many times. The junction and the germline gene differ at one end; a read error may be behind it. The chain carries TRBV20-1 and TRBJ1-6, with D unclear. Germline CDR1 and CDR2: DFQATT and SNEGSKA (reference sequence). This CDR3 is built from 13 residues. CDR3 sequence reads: CSVRRGRDSPLHF. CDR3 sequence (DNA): TGCAGTGTTAGACGGGGTAGGGATTCACCCCTCCACTTT.

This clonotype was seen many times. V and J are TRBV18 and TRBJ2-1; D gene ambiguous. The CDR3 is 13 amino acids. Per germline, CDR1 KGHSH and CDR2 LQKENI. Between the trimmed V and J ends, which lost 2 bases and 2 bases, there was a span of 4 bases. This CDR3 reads CASSPSAYNEQFF. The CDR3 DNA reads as TGTGCCAGCTCACCATCGGCCTACAATGAGCAGTTCTTC.

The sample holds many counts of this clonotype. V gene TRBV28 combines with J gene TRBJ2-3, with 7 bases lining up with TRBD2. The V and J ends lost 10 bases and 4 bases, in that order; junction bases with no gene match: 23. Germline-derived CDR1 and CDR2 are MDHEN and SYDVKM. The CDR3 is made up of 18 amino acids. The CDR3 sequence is CATASPREGGQGADTQYF. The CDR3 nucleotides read TGTGCCACCGCCTCCCCCCGTGAGGGAGGGCAGGGAGCAGATACGCAGTATTTT.